Following are 6 T cell receptor beta chains from one sample sequenced in a study of CD8+ T cells in alopecia areata. Extraction of RNA preceded its reverse transcription into cDNA, which served as the sequencing template. Produced via immunoSEQ multiplex PCR; TCRdb's table is partial and in-frame only. The table shows about 140,000 clones, with roughly 86% occurring only once. Treatment reported: oral pan-JAK inhibitor, 5-10 mg twice daily. Specimen: CD8+ T cells sorted from blood, collected at week 4, from a patient treated with tofacitinib. The source of these receptors is a human donor with alopecia areata.

The V call is TRBV7-9, the J call TRBJ2-7; tentatively, D is TRBD1 (6 bases). The CDR3 has 12 amino acids. Germline CDR1 is SEHNR and CDR2 is FQNEAQ (reference sequence). V lost 5 bases and J 3 bases, leaving 8 bases between the germline ends. CDR3 sequence: CASSQQGYEQYF. Written as DNA, the CDR3 is TGTGCCAGCAGCCAACAGGGCTACGAGCAGTACTTC.

V and J are TRBV7-6 and TRBJ2-2; a weak D match, TRBD2 (5 bases). Germline V gives CDR1 SGHVS, CDR2 FNYEAQ. The CDR3 totals 13 residues. Trimming removed 9 bases from V and 4 bases from J, with 12 bases in between. The CDR3 loop is CASSEEVTGELFF. The CDR3 DNA reads as TGTGCCAGTTCGGAGGAAGTCACCGGGGAGCTGTTTTTT.

The rearrangement uses TRBV6-1 and TRBJ2-1, with 14 bases identical to TRBD2. In germline, CDR1 is MNHNS, CDR2 SASEGT. V dropped 8 bases and J dropped 0; count of bases not matched to a gene: 0. This CDR3 contains 15 residues. The DNA for the CDR3 is TGTGCCAGCGGGACTAGCGGGGGCTCCTACAATGAGCAGTTCTTC. Translated: CASGTSGGSYNEQFF.

This clone was found once. V gene TRBV4-1 combines with J gene TRBJ1-1, with 8 bases lining up with TRBD1. With V trimmed by 4 bases and J by 1 base, 2 bases remained unmatched. Germline V gives CDR1 MGHRA, CDR2 YSYEKL. This CDR3 has 14 amino acids. The CDR3 bases are TGCGCCAGCAGCCTAGGGACAGGGAACACTGAAGCTTTCTTT. This encodes CASSLGTGNTEAFF.

The genes are TRBV11-2 and TRBJ2-1; the match to TRBD2 covers 9 bases. J was trimmed by 1 base and V by 5 bases; bases with no gene match: 3. Germline V CDR1 and CDR2: SGHAT, FQNNGV. The CDR3 has 15 residues. The CDR3 sequence: CASSGTSGSYNEQFF. CDR3 DNA: TGTGCCAGCAGCGGAACTAGCGGGTCCTACAATGAGCAGTTCTTC. Looking up the rest from reference TRBV11-2 and TRBJ2-1 gives the full variable domain: EAGVAQSPRYKIIEKRQSVAFWCNPISGHATLYWYQQILGQGPKLLIQFQNNGVVDDSQLPKDRFSAERLKGVDSTLKIQPAKLEDSAVYLCASSGTSGSYNEQFFGPGTRLTVL.

V is TRBV9 and J is TRBJ2-1; 13 nucleotides align to TRBD2. There are 15 residues in the CDR3. The V gene end was trimmed by 5 bases and the J gene end by 8 bases; junction bases not matched to a gene: 7. Germline CDR1 SGDLS, CDR2 YYNGEE. As DNA, the CDR3 is TGTGCCAGCAGGAAACTAGCGGGGGGGATCGATGAGCAGTTCTTC. Encoded protein: CASRKLAGGIDEQFF.